This T cell receptor beta chain comes out of a study of cytomegalovirus exposure and HLA in healthy donors (dated by TCRdb to the late 2010s). As for the study more broadly: In an earlier analysis of some 610 of the donors, 276 Gb of sequence data and 100 million or so unique TCR beta sequences from 180 million or so T cells were reported. Genome-wide SNP genotypes for about 65% of the roughly 670 donors were used in a later genetic analysis, which treated that subset as a discovery cohort. Among roughly 400 genotyped donors of the cohort, an average of about 240,000 unique TCR beta nucleotide sequences were sequenced per donor, around 20% of them non-productive. High-throughput TCR immunosequencing, statistical association of individual TCRs with disease status, and machine learning were combined to predict cytomegalovirus infection status. A later analysis re-examined previously published TCR beta repertoires from roughly 650 donors and added high-resolution HLA genotyping to investigate patterns of TCR occurrence. Approximately 330 gigabases of sequencing data and 70 million to 95 million unique TCR sequences made up an early release that covered around 640 HLA-typed donors. All discovery cohort repertoires had been generated using a single sequencing platform. HLA typing included class I and class II loci at four-digit resolution. The number of donors typed differed by locus, with about 629-640 for A, B, C, DRB1 and DQB1, roughly 550 for DQA1, 600 to 610 for DPA1, and approximately 470 for DPB1. In addition to the first cohort of 666 subjects, a separate validation cohort of around 110 different subjects was used. Of the 398 genotyped donors, 81% were placed in the genetic ancestry cluster associated with self-reported Caucasian donors. Donor age, sex, ethnicity and CMV serostatus were compiled together with the repertoire data. The study aimed to test whether signatures of past pathogen exposure could be identified by cataloging public T cell receptors. The study profiled the T cell repertoires of hundreds of subjects by immunosequencing and related them to cytomegalovirus serostatus. About five DR-DQ haplotypes were handled as single units for association and clustering because linkage in the cohort was strong. In the later analysis, no new phenotypic data were used to find candidate immune exposures; instead, reliance was placed on TCR beta sequences and their occurrence across donors. An earlier analysis of 587 of the donors used high-throughput TCR beta sequencing to judge whether each TCR beta V gene segment behaved as functional or pseudogenic. What the authors observed across the whole study: A cluster of highly shared sequence variants was judged likely to represent a technical artifact of the sequencing pipeline. A further reported finding was that TCR beta sequences accurately predicted the HLA-A and HLA-B alleles for most subjects in the first cohort. A later analysis found that most CMV-associated TCR beta chains appeared HLA-restricted, with HLA associations seemingly driven largely by CMV exposure. When HLA alleles, especially DR and DQ, strongly co-occurred, attributing TCR associations to individual alleles was difficult. The classifier was reported to diagnose cytomegalovirus status with high specificity and sensitivity in both the original cohort and the validation cohort. In a later analysis, HLA-associated TCR beta chains showed more clonal expansion and lower generation probabilities than non-associated chains that were equally common. HLA typing was unavailable for some donors at each locus, so association tests used only the typed subset. In vitro tests confirmed that a few of the cytomegalovirus-associated TCR beta chains recognize cytomegalovirus antigens. An association between a missense DCLRE1C variant and V-gene and J-gene trimming of TCR beta chains was found in a later genetic analysis and replicated in an independent cohort. Linkage disequilibrium might explain the correlated functional status among segregating V segments, but an unknown experimental factor could not be ruled out. Presence/absence analyses assumed roughly uniform sequencing depth across donors, an assumption that may not hold. A later analysis associated about 17,000 TCR beta sequences with specific HLA alleles at a false discovery rate of 0.05. For the cohort, immune exposure information was limited to CMV serostatus. The authors suggested that the approach could potentially be generalized to other disease states and immunological phenotypes. The cohort was sequenced for TCR beta chains only, and without alpha or paired-chain data the features that could be detected were limited. Several of the top co-occurrence clusters appeared to be linked to parvovirus B19, influenza, CMV and Epstein-Barr virus, according to a later analysis. According to a later genetic analysis, donors in an Asian-associated ancestry cluster had fewer N-insertions in productive TCRs than the approximately 700-donor mean. According to a later analysis, TCR association rates differed among HLA loci, with DRB1 alleles showing the most associated TCRs and HLA-C alleles showing the fewest. The 87-base-pair reads could not distinguish some IMGT-functional V segments, including TRBV6-2 and TRBV6-3, so those segments were excluded. Most TCR sequences were seen in very few donors, while some public TCRs were found in many individuals. The study listed 150 to 200 TCR beta chains as associated with cytomegalovirus. An earlier analysis of some 590 of the donors showed that most TCR beta V segments appeared in productive rearrangements either about 90% or about 30% of the time, which broadly matched IMGT annotations. Because counts were too low, more than 15 rarely observed V segments, including chromosome 9 orphons, were left out of the earlier analysis of about 500 of the donors.

The cohort was made up of approximately 670 healthy bone marrow donors. At the time of sampling, every cohort member was nominally healthy, though immune exposures that went unrecorded were likely present. The donor tested CMV seropositive and was one of the 289 seropositive cohort members. A peripheral blood sample was provided by each donor, and peripheral blood mononuclear cells were used for TCR beta sequencing. The Qiagen DNeasy Blood Extraction Kit was used to extract genomic DNA from the blood cell samples. The germline ends are 10 bases apart after V is trimmed by 6 bases and J by 1 base. CDR1 MDHEN and CDR2 SYDVKM are derived from the germline V gene. Spanning cysteine to phenylalanine, the CDR3 consists of 13 amino acids. CDR3 DNA is the only sequence kept; it has 39 bases, read in frame from the first base. On this clone itself: There is no known antigen for this receptor. Base qualities are not recorded, but no much larger clone differs from it by a single base.

The library came from the immunoSEQ multiplex PCR assay. A mixture of 60 forward primers for TCR Vbeta segments and 13 reverse primers for TCR Jbeta segments was used in the multiplex PCR. Amplification of the CDR3 region of rearranged TCR beta genes was performed with a multiplex PCR assay on genomic DNA. The Illumina HiSeq System was used to sequence the amplified TCR beta libraries as 87-base-pair reads. Under the source paper's analysis protocol: A later analysis tallied tens of millions of unique TCR beta chains across the approximately 670 repertoires, and roughly 11 million of those chains were shared by two or more donors. Raw reads were error-corrected and collapsed into unique sequences with a nearest-neighbor algorithm that merged closely related sequences to remove PCR and sequencing errors. V, D and J gene segments were assigned by aligning CDR3 sequences to IMGT reference sequences. For a sequence to be retained, at least a six-nucleotide match to both a V gene segment and a J gene segment was required. Rearrangements were classified as productive when the CDR3 lacked stop codons and remained in frame with V and J, and all other rearrangements were classified as non-productive. CDR3 was defined according to IMGT convention as the region running from the second conserved V-encoded cysteine to the conserved J-encoded phenylalanine. Sequences without an unambiguous match to a single V gene segment were excluded from the earlier analysis of approximately 560 of the donors. In an earlier analysis of some 590 of the donors, a V segment was called functional when productive rearrangements were above 56.7%, and segregating when the standard deviation between donors exceeded 5%. A statistical classification framework was built to diagnose cytomegalovirus status from the catalog of TCR beta chain sequences. V and J gene assignment, in a later analysis, came from comparing TCR nucleotide sequences with IMGT/GENE-DB human TR gene sequences. Using the TCRdist pipeline, a later analysis assigned CDR3 sequences along with most-parsimonious VDJ recombination scenarios. In a later analysis, each TCR beta chain was defined by its CDR3 amino acid sequence together with its V-gene family, and reads lacking a unique V-gene family were excluded. To address suspected cross-contamination and a sequencing artifact, a later analysis removed 550 to 750 highly shared, low-generation-probability nucleotide sequences. A later analysis calculated a clonal expansion index for each public chain from normalized within-repertoire ranks of inferred template counts. In a later analysis, generation probabilities were computed with a VDJ recombination model fitted to out-of-frame rearrangements, and the resulting probabilities were checked against IGoR. In a later analysis, TCR-TCR, TCR-HLA and TCR-CMV co-occurrence was scored with hypergeometric tests, and a repertoire-size bias correction was applied to TCR pairs. A later analysis estimated false discovery rates by permuting HLA or CMV assignments 20 times. In a later analysis, co-occurring TCRs were grouped using DBSCAN, with TCRdist sequence similarity added in when clustering inside HLA-allele-positive subsets. Repertoires with fewer than 30,000 or more than 120,000 public chains were left out of co-occurrence clustering, as were about five repertoires with anomalous nucleotide sharing. TCRdb took over this immuneACCESS table, retaining in-frame rearrangements with V and J assigned. Such tables are incomplete; in checked studies, under half of the missing clones stem from an unresolved V gene, and the remainder is unexplained. V and J calls plus clone size are reproduced from that table; the DNA served to infer D and trimming. This sample gives about 180,000 clones in total; 60% to 80% of them show up just once. The top ten clonotypes cover almost 6.5% of the sample.

Recombination linked TRBV28 to TRBJ2-7, with TRBD1 perhaps the D gene, on 5 matching bases. The sequencing input was PBMCs. The TCR was taken from a man aged 40-55 years in good health and CMV-seropositive. CDR3 reads: CASSPDMSYEQYF. The DNA is TGTGCCAGCAGCCCGGACATGTCCTACGAGCAGTACTTC. The reference TRBV28 and TRBJ2-7 proteins fill in what lies around the CDR3, so the full variable domain reads DVKVTQSSRYLVKRTGEKVFLECVQDMDHENMFWYRQDPGLGLRLIYFSYDVKMKEKGDIPEGYSVSREKKERFSLILESASTNQTSMYLCASSPDMSYEQYFGPGTRLTVT.